This is a list of T cell receptor beta chains from one sample in a study of shared clonotypes between healthy human individuals. The repertoire was sequenced with immunoSEQ multiplex PCR; TCRdb's copy has only in-frame clones and lacks some. Of approximately 2,000,000 clones detected, approximately 92% appear once; the ten largest clones hold around 1.8%. The sample consisted of naive CD8+ T cells from PBMCs. All receptors come from a man younger than 30 in good health. Some clones in this sample may be carry-over from other donors' samples. CDR3s include the opening cysteine and the closing phenylalanine or tryptophan. The order of the fields is D gene, clone size, V gene, J gene, CDR3 DNA, CDR3 protein. A D gene is named only where the DNA matches it firmly. Size tells how often a clone was seen (once, few, many) or the class of an expanded clone, and some rows leave it out.

D: .; size: .; V: TRBV5-1; J: TRBJ2-3; DNA: TGCGCCAGCAGCTTGCGGACAATGGAGGATACGCAGTATTTT; CDR3: CASSLRTMEDTQYF
D: TRBD2; size: once; V: TRBV27; J: TRBJ2-2; DNA: TGTGCCAGCGCCTCGGGACTAGCGGGAGCTTCGAACACCGGGGAGCTGTTTTTT; CDR3: CASASGLAGASNTGELFF
D: .; size: once; V: TRBV9; J: TRBJ2-1; DNA: TGTGCCAGCAGCGTAGTGGGCTTTCAGGACAATGAGCAGTTCTTC; CDR3: CASSVVGFQDNEQFF
D: .; size: .; V: TRBV27; J: TRBJ2-7; DNA: TGTGCCAGCAGTTTAGTGGGGCGGGTCGACGAGCAGTACTTC; CDR3: CASSLVGRVDEQYF
D: .; size: .; V: TRBV13; J: TRBJ1-2; DNA: TGTGCCAGCATTACTAGGGGGGCAGACTATGGCTACACCTTC; CDR3: CASITRGADYGYTF
D: .; size: .; V: TRBV4-2; J: TRBJ2-3; DNA: TGTGCCAGCAGCCCTACTAACACAGATACGCAGTATTTT; CDR3: CASSPTNTDTQYF
D: .; size: .; V: TRBV2; J: TRBJ2-7; DNA: TGTGCCAGCAGTGAATTCTTTGTGATTGCCTCCGACTACGAGCAGTACTTC; CDR3: CASSEFFVIASDYEQYF
D: TRBD2; size: .; V: TRBV27; J: TRBJ2-1; DNA: TGTGCCAGCAGAATTAGCGGGAGGTCGGGGAATGAGCAGTTCTTC; CDR3: CASRISGRSGNEQFF
D: .; size: .; V: TRBV11-2; J: TRBJ1-4; DNA: TGTGCCAGCAGCTTAGTAGGGTCGGGGGGTGAAAAACTGTTTTTT; CDR3: CASSLVGSGGEKLFF
D: .; size: .; V: TRBV11-3; J: TRBJ2-1; DNA: TGTGCCAGCAGCTCCAGGGATATCTCCTACAATGAGCAGTTCTTC; CDR3: CASSSRDISYNEQFF
D: .; size: .; V: TRBV5-6; J: TRBJ2-2; DNA: TGTGCCAGCAGCTCGGCAGATTTGAACACCGGGGAGCTGTTTTTT; CDR3: CASSSADLNTGELFF
D: TRBD2; size: .; V: TRBV4-3; J: TRBJ2-3; DNA: TGCGCCAGCAGCCAGGGGACTAGCGGACACACAGATACGCAGTATTTT; CDR3: CASSQGTSGHTDTQYF
D: TRBD2; size: .; V: TRBV6-1; J: TRBJ2-7; DNA: TGTGCCAGCAGTGAAGCCGGACTAGCGGCGATGTTGAACGAGCAGTACTTC; CDR3: CASSEAGLAAMLNEQYF
D: .; size: .; V: TRBV7-2; J: TRBJ2-7; DNA: TGTGCCAGCAGCTTCCGTGGGGGGCAGGGTAAGATCTACGAGCAGTACTTC; CDR3: CASSFRGGQGKIYEQYF
D: TRBD2; size: .; V: TRBV27; J: TRBJ2-7; DNA: TGTGCCAGCAGTTCTAGCGGGAGCGTTTACGAGCAGTACTTC; CDR3: CASSSSGSVYEQYF
D: .; size: .; V: TRBV15; J: TRBJ1-2; DNA: TGTGCCACCAGCAGAGATAGGTACGGTAATGGCTACACCTTC; CDR3: CATSRDRYGNGYTF
D: TRBD2; size: .; V: TRBV7-9; J: TRBJ2-1; DNA: TGTGCCAGCAGCTACCCAGCGGGAGGGACTACTGAGCAGTTCTTC; CDR3: CASSYPAGGTTEQFF
D: TRBD1; size: .; V: TRBV15; J: TRBJ1-2; DNA: TGTGCCACCAGCGGATTGACAGGGGGAATCTATGGCTACACCTTC; CDR3: CATSGLTGGIYGYTF
D: .; size: .; V: TRBV29-1; J: TRBJ2-2; DNA: TGCAGCGTTGTACCTGGGAACACCGGGGAGCTGTTTTTT; CDR3: CSVVPGNTGELFF
D: .; size: .; V: TRBV2; J: TRBJ1-1; DNA: TGTGCCAGCAGTGTAGGGGCACCTGAAGCTTTCTTT; CDR3: CASSVGAPEAFF
D: .; size: .; V: TRBV28; J: TRBJ2-7; DNA: TGTGCCAGCAGTTTGGGGTTCTGGTACGAGCAGTACTTC; CDR3: CASSLGFWYEQYF
D: TRBD2; size: .; V: TRBV9; J: TRBJ2-7; DNA: TGTGCCAGCAGCCCCGTGGGGGGGTCCACCTACGAGCAGTACTTC; CDR3: CASSPVGGSTYEQYF
D: .; size: .; V: TRBV27; J: TRBJ1-2; DNA: TGTGCCAGCAGTTATTCGGGCACCTATGGCTACACCTTC; CDR3: CASSYSGTYGYTF
D: .; size: .; V: TRBV6-6; J: TRBJ2-3; DNA: TGTGCCAGCAGCTCGAGGGGTCCCGGCCGCACAGATACGCAGTATTTT; CDR3: CASSSRGPGRTDTQYF
D: .; size: .; V: TRBV27; J: TRBJ2-1; DNA: TGTGCCAGCAGTTTATTGGGCGACTCCTACAATGAGCAGTTCTTC; CDR3: CASSLLGDSYNEQFF
D: TRBD1; size: .; V: TRBV7-9; J: TRBJ2-5; DNA: TGTGCCAGCACCTCCGGACAGGGCTCAAGAAGGGAGACCCAGTACTTC; CDR3: CASTSGQGSRRETQYF
D: .; size: .; V: TRBV4-1; J: TRBJ1-5; DNA: TGCGCCAGCAGCCAAGATATCGGGGGGAATCAGCCCCAGCATTTT; CDR3: CASSQDIGGNQPQHF
D: .; size: once; V: TRBV7-9; J: TRBJ2-2; DNA: TGTGCCAGCAGCTTAGCTCGGAGGGGGGCGAACACCGGGGAGCTGTTTTTT; CDR3: CASSLARRGANTGELFF
D: .; size: .; V: TRBV9; J: TRBJ2-1; DNA: TGTGCCAGCAGCGTAGCAGCGGACCTATACAATGAGCAGTTCTTC; CDR3: CASSVAADLYNEQFF
D: .; size: .; V: TRBV29-1; J: TRBJ2-1; DNA: TGCAGCGTTGATTTTCGTGCGAGACTTTCGCACAATGAGCAGTTCTTC; CDR3: CSVDFRARLSHNEQFF
D: .; size: .; V: TRBV27; J: TRBJ2-7; DNA: TGTGCCAGCAGTTTATATCCCACCTACGAGCAGTACTTC; CDR3: CASSLYPTYEQYF
D: .; size: .; V: TRBV4-1; J: TRBJ1-1; DNA: TGCGCCAGCAGCCAAGAGGTTTCCTTTGAAGCTTTCTTT; CDR3: CASSQEVSFEAFF
D: .; size: .; V: TRBV21-1; J: TRBJ2-2; DNA: TGTGCCAGCAGCAAAGCGAGGACGAGACTCCGGGGGGAGCTGTTTTTT; CDR3: CASSKARTRLRGELFF
D: TRBD2; size: .; V: TRBV27; J: TRBJ2-3; DNA: TGTGCCAGCAGTGGGTCTAGCGGGAGTGCAGATACGCAGTATTTT; CDR3: CASSGSSGSADTQYF
D: .; size: .; V: TRBV23-1; J: TRBJ2-2; DNA: TGCGCCAGCAGTCACGAGGGATACACCGGGGAGCTGTTTTTT; CDR3: CASSHEGYTGELFF
D: .; size: .; V: TRBV5-4; J: TRBJ2-5; DNA: TGTGCCAGCAGCCCCGGGTTCCAAGAGACCCAGTACTTC; CDR3: CASSPGFQETQYF
D: .; size: .; V: TRBV28; J: TRBJ1-5; DNA: TGTGCCAGCAGTTTAAAGGGGGACCTCTTAGGTCAGCCCCAGCATTTT; CDR3: CASSLKGDLLGQPQHF
D: TRBD2; size: .; V: TRBV27; J: TRBJ2-7; DNA: TGTGCCAGCAGTATCTCGGGGGGGGAGAGGACCTACGAGCAGTACTTC; CDR3: CASSISGGERTYEQYF
D: TRBD2; size: .; V: TRBV7-8; J: TRBJ2-1; DNA: TGTGCCAGCAGCTTAGGTACTAGCGGGAGCATGCACAATGAGCAGTTCTTC; CDR3: CASSLGTSGSMHNEQFF
D: .; size: few; V: TRBV10-3; J: TRBJ2-7; DNA: TGTGCCACCGGGTGGCAGTACTACGAGCAGTACTTC; CDR3: CATGWQYYEQYF
D: TRBD1; size: .; V: TRBV10-3; J: TRBJ1-2; DNA: TGTGCCATCAGTGATCCCGGACAGGGGATAGATGGCTACACCTTC; CDR3: CAISDPGQGIDGYTF